This T cell receptor (beta chain) was identified in a study of metastatic and nonmetastatic thyroid tumors. Turning to the study itself: Samples came from malignant and benign thyroid patients, and repertoires were compared across blood and tumor or nodule tissue.

Comment on this clone: Its antigen remains unknown.

No patient had received any treatment before thyroid surgery. Study-level points and caveats: Relative to benign nodules, malignant thyroid tumors were reportedly characterized by significantly elevated TCR beta diversity in blood and tumor.

Authors' analysis steps: The study took CDR3 differences across clinicopathological groups and made a distant-metastasis classifier for papillary thyroid cancer from them. TCRdb re-called clones from the PCR reads using MiXCR. The V and J calls follow TCRdb's processing rather than the paper's. Of around 65,000 clones listed, 12% to 15% are singletons. This clonotype was obtained from a male donor with papillary thyroid cancer or a benign thyroid nodule (not recorded which). Some clones in this sample may be carry-over from other donors' samples. The sample consisted of blood.

CDR3 nucleotide sequence: TGTGCCAGCAGTCCCAGGGATGTCCTTTCTGGAAACACCATATATTTT. Residues: CASSPRDVLSGNTIYF. The rearrangement links TRBV28 to TRBJ1-3; D possibly corresponds to TRBD1 (5 bases). The V end was cut by 5 bases, the J end by 1 base, with 15 bases between. The CDR3 covers 16 residues. The germline gives CDR1 MDHEN, CDR2 SYDVKM.